The 11 T cell receptor beta chains below all came from one sample that was sequenced in a study of blood T cell repertoires in COVID-19. Measured with immunoSEQ multiplex PCR; TCRdb has only the in-frame clones, and not every one. The sample yields approximately 300,000 clones, nearly 90% seen once. The sequenced material came from PBMCs or T cells enriched from blood (not recorded which). The receptor set was obtained from a woman in her 30s who had recovered from COVID-19.

J is TRBJ2-7 and V is TRBV5-1; TRBD1 is a possible D gene (5 bases). The CDR3 runs 14 residues. Trimming left V 0 bases short and J 7 bases short, with 14 bases between. Looked up from germline, CDR1 is SGHRS and CDR2 is YFSETQ. DNA of the CDR3: TGCGCCAGCAGCTTGGGACAGTCGCTGGGGGAGCAGTACTTC. Protein: CASSLGQSLGEQYF.

The CDR3, as DNA: TGCGCCAGCAGCTCGGGGACAGGGGCTAACTATGGCTACACCTTC. It translates to CASSSGTGANYGYTF. The rearrangement joins TRBV5-1 to TRBJ1-2; 10 bases line up with TRBD1. The CDR3 is 15 amino acids. Per the germline V gene, CDR1 is SGHRS and CDR2 is YFSETQ. V lost 3 bases to trimming and J lost 0 bases; unmatched junction nucleotides: 2.

This clone appeared once. The junction departs from the called germline gene at one end, perhaps through a read error. The chain employs TRBV7-7 and TRBJ2-1, with 10 bases identical to TRBD1. Germline CDR1 SSHAT, CDR2 FNYEAQ (reference sequence). The CDR3 extends over 13 amino acids. CDR3 nucleotide sequence: TGTGCTAGCAGCCGGACAGGGGGCAATGAGCAGTTCTTC. This translates into CASSRTGGNEQFF.

The chain is built from TRBV3-1 (or the pseudogene TRBV3-2) and TRBJ1-2; no reliable D call. Germline V lookup: CDR1 LGHDT, CDR2 YNNKEL (reference sequence). CDR3 length: 14 amino acids. Trimming cost V 2 bases and J 2 bases, with 9 bases left between them. Here the CDR3 DNA reads TGTGCCAGCAGCCAAACACAGTCCAACTATGGCTACACCTTC. Translation: CASSQTQSNYGYTF.

This clone was counted between two and nine times. The chain recombines TRBV29-1 with TRBJ2-7; the match to TRBD2 covers 8 bases. Trimming took 4 bases from V and 4 from J; bases not matched to a gene: 9. Germline V gene sequence: CDR1 SQVTM, CDR2 ANQGSEA. The CDR3 has 14 residues. The chain's CDR3 is CSVVVGGLAYEQYF. In DNA, the CDR3 is TGCAGCGTTGTTGTAGGAGGACTAGCATACGAGCAGTACTTC.

This clone has just a few counts. V gene TRBV30 combines with J gene TRBJ2-2; D may be TRBD1 (6 bases). V lost 5 bases and J 3 bases, leaving 10 bases between the germline ends. There are 13 residues in the CDR3. Germline assignment: CDR1 GTSNPN and CDR2 SVGIG (reference sequence). The CDR3 region is CAWYGTHTGELFF. The CDR3 DNA sequence: TGTGCCTGGTACGGGACACACACCGGGGAGCTGTTTTTT. Full variable domain (outside the CDR3, taken from reference TRBV30 and TRBJ2-2): SQTIHQWPATLVQPVGSPLSLECTVEGTSNPNLYWYRQAAGRGLQLLFYSVGIGQISSEVPQNLSASRPQDRQFILSSKKLLLSDSGFYLCAWYGTHTGELFFGEGSRLTVL.

This chain links TRBV5-1 with TRBJ1-4; 8 positions match TRBD1. The germline gives CDR1 SGHRS, CDR2 YFSETQ. V shed 4 bases, J shed 7 bases, and the junction held 12 bases outside the gene matches. The CDR3 has 16 residues. The CDR3 sequence: CASSLGTGPAGEKLFF. CDR3 bases: TGCGCCAGCAGCCTCGGGACAGGCCCTGCGGGTGAAAAACTGTTTTTT.

In nucleotides, the CDR3 is TGTGCCAGCAGAGGGGTTAGGACTAGCGGCTACGAGCAGTACTTC. As protein: CASRGVRTSGYEQYF. The rearrangement joins TRBV6-5 to TRBJ2-7; TRBD2 agrees at 10 bases. The CDR3 runs 15 residues. The junction had 8 bases not matched to a gene; V was cut back by 6 bases and J by 3 bases. Germline CDR1 MNHEY, CDR2 SVGAGI.

The chain has TRBV14 and TRBJ2-2, with a possible D match to TRBD1 (5 bases). The CDR3 sequence is 16 residues long. Trimming took 5 bases from V and 1 from J, leaving 14 bases between them. The germline V gene encodes CDR1 SGHDN and CDR2 FVKESK. This chain's CDR3 is CASSEQLQVNTGELFF. CDR3 nucleotide sequence: TGTGCCAGCAGCGAACAACTACAGGTGAACACCGGGGAGCTGTTTTTT.

The rearrangement uses TRBV30 and TRBJ1-5; D is possibly TRBD1 (6 bases). The CDR3 extends over 14 amino acids. With 2 bases removed from V and 7 bases from J, the gap between germline ends came to 15 bases. The germline CDR1 and CDR2 sequences are GTSNPN and SVGIG (reference sequence). The CDR3 sequence is CAWSMGAGKQPQHF. CDR3 nucleotides: TGTGCCTGGAGTATGGGGGCAGGGAAACAGCCCCAGCATTTT. The whole variable domain, filled in from reference TRBV30 and TRBJ1-5, reads SQTIHQWPATLVQPVGSPLSLECTVEGTSNPNLYWYRQAAGRGLQLLFYSVGIGQISSEVPQNLSASRPQDRQFILSSKKLLLSDSGFYLCAWSMGAGKQPQHFGDGTRLSIL.

This rearrangement joins TRBV6-2 or TRBV6-3 to TRBJ2-7, with 10 bases matching TRBD1. Germline V gives CDR1 MNHEY, CDR2 SVGEGT. V was pared by 3 bases and J by 5 bases, with 16 bases of the junction left unmatched. The CDR3 extends over 18 amino acids. The CDR3 spells CASSYSSLDRGVIDEQYF. Written as DNA, the CDR3 is TGTGCCAGCAGTTATTCCAGTTTGGACAGGGGGGTGATCGACGAGCAGTACTTC.